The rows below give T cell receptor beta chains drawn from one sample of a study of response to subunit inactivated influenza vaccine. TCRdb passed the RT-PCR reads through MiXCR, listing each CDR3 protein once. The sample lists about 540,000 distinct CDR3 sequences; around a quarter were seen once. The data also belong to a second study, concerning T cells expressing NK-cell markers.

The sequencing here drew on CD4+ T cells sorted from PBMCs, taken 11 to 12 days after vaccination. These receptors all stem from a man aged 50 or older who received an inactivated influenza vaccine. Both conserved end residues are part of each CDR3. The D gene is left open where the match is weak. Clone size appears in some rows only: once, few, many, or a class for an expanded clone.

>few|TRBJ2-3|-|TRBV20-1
CSARRDRKTQYF
TGCAGTGCTAGGCGGGACAGAAAAACGCAGTATTTT
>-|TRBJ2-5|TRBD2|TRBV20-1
CSARDIAGGNQETQYF
TGCAGTGCTAGGGACATAGCGGGAGGAAATCAAGAGACCCAGTACTTC
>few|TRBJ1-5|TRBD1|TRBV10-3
CAISRTGDQPQHF
TGTGCCATCAGCAGGACAGGGGATCAGCCCCAGCATTTT
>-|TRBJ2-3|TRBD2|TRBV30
CAWTRVTGGNTDTQYF
TGTGCCTGGACCAGAGTGACGGGGGGGAACACAGATACGCAGTATTTT
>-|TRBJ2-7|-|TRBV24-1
CATSDPTSPYEQYF
TGTGCCACCAGTGATCCGACATCCCCCTACGAGCAGTACTTC
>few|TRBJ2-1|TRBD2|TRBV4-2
CASSPGTSLDNEQFF
TGTGCCAGCAGCCCGGGGACTAGCCTCGACAATGAGCAGTTCTTC
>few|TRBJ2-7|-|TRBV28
CASSPGSAPPYEQYF
TGTGCCAGCAGCCCTGGGAGTGCGCCTCCGTACGAGCAGTACTTC
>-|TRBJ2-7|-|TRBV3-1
CASSQDLGVLGSEQYF
TGTGCCAGCAGCCAAGATCTAGGGGTTCTCGGGTCCGAGCAGTACTTC
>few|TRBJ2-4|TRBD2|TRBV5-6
CASSLTSGGTKNIQYF
TGTGCCAGCAGCTTGACTAGCGGGGGGACCAAAAACATTCAGTACTTC
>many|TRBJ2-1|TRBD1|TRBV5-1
CASSLQGAVDEQFF
TGCGCCAGCAGCTTGCAGGGGGCGGTCGATGAGCAGTTCTTC